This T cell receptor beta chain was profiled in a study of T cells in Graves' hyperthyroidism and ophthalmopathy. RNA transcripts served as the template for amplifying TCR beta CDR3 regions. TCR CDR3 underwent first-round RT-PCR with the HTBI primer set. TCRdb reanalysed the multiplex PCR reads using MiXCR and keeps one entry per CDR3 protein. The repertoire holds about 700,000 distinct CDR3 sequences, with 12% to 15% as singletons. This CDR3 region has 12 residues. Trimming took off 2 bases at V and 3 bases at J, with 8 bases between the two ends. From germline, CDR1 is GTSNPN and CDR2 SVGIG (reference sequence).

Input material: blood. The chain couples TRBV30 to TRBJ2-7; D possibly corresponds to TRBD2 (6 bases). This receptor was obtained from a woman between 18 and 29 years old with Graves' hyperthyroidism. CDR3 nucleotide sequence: TGTGCCTGGAGTCGCGGGGTCTACGAGCAGTACTTC. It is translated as CAWSRGVYEQYF.